This is a list of T cell receptor beta chains from one sample in a study of blood T cell repertoires in COVID-19. Repertoires were generated with immunoSEQ multiplex PCR, while TCRdb's copy carries only in-frame clones and drops some. The sample shows about 380,000 clones, about 90% of them seen only once. The specimen was PBMCs or T cells enriched from blood (not recorded which). The receptors were gathered from a man aged 30 to 39 who had recovered from COVID-19. CDR3s include the opening cysteine and the closing phenylalanine or tryptophan. Fields, in order: V gene, J gene, clone size, D gene, CDR3 protein, CDR3 DNA. A D gene is named only where the DNA matches it firmly. Clone size is stated in some rows and not others, as once, few, many or a class when expanded.

TRBV6-4,TRBJ2-1,-,-,CASSDRAEGNNEQFF,TGTGCCAGCAGTGACCGGGCGGAGGGTAACAATGAGCAGTTCTTC
TRBV19,TRBJ1-3,-,-,CASTPRGVPGNTIYF,TGTGCCAGTACCCCACGCGGGGTTCCAGGAAACACCATATATTTT
TRBV29-1,TRBJ2-3,-,-,CSVGSGPTDTQYF,TGCAGCGTTGGAAGCGGGCCCACAGATACGCAGTATTTT
TRBV11-2,TRBJ1-2,-,TRBD1,CASRRGQGAGGYTF,TGTGCCAGCAGGCGGGGACAGGGGGCCGGTGGCTACACCTTC
TRBV29-1,TRBJ2-7,-,-,CSVEVSGQFPSYEQYF,TGCAGCGTTGAAGTTTCCGGACAGTTTCCCTCCTACGAGCAGTACTTC
TRBV2,TRBJ1-3,-,TRBD1,CAGGTGSGNTIYF,TGTGCCGGCGGGACAGGCTCTGGAAACACCATATATTTT
TRBV7-2,TRBJ1-1,once,-,CASSLDSAVRAFF,TGTGCCAGCAGCTTAGATTCGGCGGTGAGGGCTTTCTTT
TRBV9,TRBJ1-2,-,-,CASSPRVGARDGYTF,TGTGCCAGCAGCCCGCGTGTGGGGGCCAGGGATGGCTACACCTTC
TRBV5-1,TRBJ1-2,-,-,CASSLGRGEDGYTF,TGCGCCAGCAGCTTAGGTCGAGGGGAGGATGGCTACACCTTC
TRBV6-6,TRBJ1-3,-,TRBD1,CASSQQGGTPGNTIYF,TGTGCCAGCAGCCAGCAGGGGGGTACGCCCGGAAACACCATATATTTT
TRBV5-8,TRBJ1-1,-,TRBD1,CASSYGTAEAFF,TGTGCCAGCAGCTACGGGACAGCTGAAGCTTTCTTT
TRBV10-2,TRBJ1-1,few,-,CASSDEWAEQEAFF,TGCGCCAGCAGTGACGAGTGGGCAGAGCAAGAAGCTTTCTTT
TRBV3-1/TRBV3-2,TRBJ1-1,-,TRBD1,CASSTTGGLTEAFF,TGTGCCAGCAGCACGACAGGGGGATTAACTGAAGCTTTCTTT
TRBV4-3,TRBJ2-7,-,-,CASSQDFAQTYEQYF,TGCGCCAGCAGCCAAGATTTCGCCCAGACCTACGAGCAGTACTTC
TRBV7-2,TRBJ1-2,-,TRBD1,CASSLGQGAGGYTF,TGTGCCAGCAGCTTAGGACAGGGGGCAGGTGGCTACACCTTC
TRBV19,TRBJ1-5,-,TRBD1,CASSMAGTGGYNQPQHF,TGTGCCAGTAGTATGGCCGGGACAGGGGGATATAATCAGCCCCAGCATTTT
TRBV4-1,TRBJ1-2,-,-,CASSQEAGATNYGYTF,TGCGCCAGCAGCCAAGAGGCAGGCGCTACTAACTATGGCTACACCTTC
TRBV5-4,TRBJ2-1,-,TRBD1,CASSQGITGGMNEQFF,TGTGCCAGCAGCCAGGGGATAACAGGGGGGATGAATGAGCAGTTCTTC
TRBV27,TRBJ2-7,-,-,CASSLSSHSYEQYF,TGTGCCAGCAGTTTATCGAGCCACTCCTACGAGCAGTACTTC
TRBV11-2,TRBJ2-7,once,-,CTSGAPGTYEQYF,TGTACTTCAGGGGCACCGGGAACCTACGAGCAGTACTTC
TRBV4-3,TRBJ2-2,-,-,CASSQEYRTTGELFF,TGCGCCAGCAGCCAAGAATACAGGACCACCGGGGAGCTGTTTTTT
TRBV2,TRBJ1-2,once,TRBD1,CASSRDRVVSNYGYTF,TGTGCCAGCAGCCGGGACAGGGTAGTTTCTAACTATGGCTACACCTTC
TRBV30,TRBJ1-5,-,TRBD1,CAWSVRGTHSNQPQHF,TGTGCCTGGAGTGTCAGGGGGACTCATAGCAATCAGCCCCAGCATTTT
TRBV6-1,TRBJ1-1,-,-,CASSEGTAKNTEAFF,TGTGCCAGCAGTGAAGGGACAGCCAAGAACACTGAAGCTTTCTTT
TRBV6-6,TRBJ2-1,-,-,CASSLLARSSYNEQFF,TGTGCCAGCAGTCTACTAGCACGGAGCTCCTACAATGAGCAGTTCTTC
TRBV19,TRBJ2-3,-,-,CASSIAGDLTDTQYF,TGTGCCAGTAGTATAGCGGGGGACCTCACAGATACGCAGTATTTT
TRBV19,TRBJ2-5,-,TRBD2,CASSIVAGGGQETQYF,TGTGCCAGTAGTATAGTAGCGGGGGGGGGTCAAGAGACCCAGTACTTC
TRBV9,TRBJ2-7,-,TRBD2,CASSDAGRGADEQYF,TGTGCCAGCAGCGATGCTGGGCGGGGGGCCGACGAGCAGTACTTC
TRBV11-2,TRBJ2-6,-,-,CASSLGVGSGANVLTF,TGTGCCAGCAGCTTAGGTGTGGGCAGTGGGGCCAACGTCCTGACTTTC
TRBV7-8,TRBJ1-1,-,-,CASSFRVLVENTEAFF,TGTGCCAGCAGCTTTCGTGTACTCGTAGAGAACACTGAAGCTTTCTTT
TRBV4-1,TRBJ1-4,-,TRBD1,CASSPQGADEKLFF,TGCGCCAGCAGCCCCCAGGGGGCGGATGAAAAACTGTTTTTT
TRBV9,TRBJ1-2,once,-,CASSVGGRSYGYTF,TGTGCCAGCAGCGTAGGGGGCAGGAGCTATGGCTACACCTTC
TRBV9,TRBJ2-1,-,TRBD2,CASSESPGTSVGEQFF,TGTGCCAGCAGCGAATCTCCCGGGACTAGCGTTGGTGAGCAGTTCTTC
TRBV6-1,TRBJ1-5,-,-,CASREVGAVNQPQHF,TGTGCCAGCAGGGAAGTAGGGGCCGTCAATCAGCCCCAGCATTTT
TRBV9,TRBJ1-4,-,-,CASSGPSGKLFF,TGTGCCAGCAGCGGCCCTAGTGGGAAACTGTTTTTT
TRBV27,TRBJ2-3,-,TRBD2,CASSPGTSGFTDTQYF,TGTGCCAGCAGTCCGGGGACTAGCGGCTTCACAGATACGCAGTATTTT
TRBV5-1,TRBJ2-7,-,-,CASSPLPDKSAAYF,TGCGCCAGCAGCCCCCTCCCTGACAAGTCCGCTGCTTACTTC
TRBV18,TRBJ1-5,-,TRBD1,CASSSGQFYQPQHF,TGTGCCAGCTCATCGGGACAGTTCTACCAGCCCCAGCATTTT
TRBV6-5,TRBJ1-6,-,-,CASGQGNDSPLHF,TGTGCCAGCGGCCAGGGGAATGATTCACCCCTCCACTTT
TRBV9,TRBJ1-6,-,-,CASSVDSYYNSPLHF,TGTGCCAGCAGCGTCGACAGTTACTATAATTCACCCCTCCACTTT
TRBV3-1/TRBV3-2,TRBJ1-1,-,TRBD1,CASSQAGRTGSSEAFF,TGTGCCAGCAGCCAAGCGGGACGGACAGGGTCATCTGAAGCTTTCTTT
TRBV28,TRBJ2-7,-,TRBD2,CASTWSGTLEQYF,TGTGCCAGCACTTGGAGCGGGACCCTGGAGCAGTACTTC